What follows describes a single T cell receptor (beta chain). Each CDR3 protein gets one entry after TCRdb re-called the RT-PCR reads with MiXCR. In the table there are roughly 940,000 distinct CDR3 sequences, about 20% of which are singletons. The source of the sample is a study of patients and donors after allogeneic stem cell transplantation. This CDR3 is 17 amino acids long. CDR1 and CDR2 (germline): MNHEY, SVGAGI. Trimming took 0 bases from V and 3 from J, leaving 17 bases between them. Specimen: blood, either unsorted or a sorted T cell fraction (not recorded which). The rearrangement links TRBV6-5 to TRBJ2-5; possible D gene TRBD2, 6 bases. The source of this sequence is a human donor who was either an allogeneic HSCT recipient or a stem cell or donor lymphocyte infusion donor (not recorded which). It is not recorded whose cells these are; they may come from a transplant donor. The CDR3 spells CASSYSKSGSGKETQYF. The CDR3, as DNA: TGTGCCAGCAGTTACTCGAAATCCGGGAGTGGGAAAGAGACCCAGTACTTC.